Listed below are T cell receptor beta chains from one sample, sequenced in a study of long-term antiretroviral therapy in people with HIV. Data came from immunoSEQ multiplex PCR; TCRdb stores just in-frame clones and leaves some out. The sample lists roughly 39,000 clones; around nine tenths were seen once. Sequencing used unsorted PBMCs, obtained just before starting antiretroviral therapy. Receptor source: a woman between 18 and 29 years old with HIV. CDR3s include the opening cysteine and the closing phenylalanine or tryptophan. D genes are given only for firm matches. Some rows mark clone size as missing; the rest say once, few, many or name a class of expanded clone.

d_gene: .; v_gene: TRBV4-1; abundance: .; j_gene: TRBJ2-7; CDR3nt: TGCGCCAGCAGCCAAGTACAGGGCCTAACCTACGAGCAGTACTTC; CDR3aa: CASSQVQGLTYEQYF
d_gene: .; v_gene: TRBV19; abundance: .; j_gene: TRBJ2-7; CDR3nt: TGTGCCAGTAGTAGCCAGACAGTCCGCTACGAGCAGTACTTC; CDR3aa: CASSSQTVRYEQYF
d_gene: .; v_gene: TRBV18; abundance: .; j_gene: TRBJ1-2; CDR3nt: TGTGCCAGCTCACCACCGGGAAGTCCGGGCTATGGCTACACCTTC; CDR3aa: CASSPPGSPGYGYTF
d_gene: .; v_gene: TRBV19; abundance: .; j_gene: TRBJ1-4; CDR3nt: TGTGCCTCTACGCTATCATGGAGGCATAATGAAAAACTGTTTTTT; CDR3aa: CASTLSWRHNEKLFF
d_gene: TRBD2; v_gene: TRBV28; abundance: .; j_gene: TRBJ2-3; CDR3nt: TGTGCCAGCAGTTTAGTCTGGGAGGGGCCTAGGGATACGCAGTATTTT; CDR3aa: CASSLVWEGPRDTQYF
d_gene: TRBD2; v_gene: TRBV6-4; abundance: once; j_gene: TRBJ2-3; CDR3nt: TGTGCCAGCAGTGACGGGACTAGCGGCACAGATACGCAGTATTTT; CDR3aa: CASSDGTSGTDTQYF
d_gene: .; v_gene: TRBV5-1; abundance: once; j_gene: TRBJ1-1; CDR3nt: TGCGCCAGCAGCCTAACCGGGCCCGGATGGGAGGCTTTCTTT; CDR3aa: CASSLTGPGWEAFF
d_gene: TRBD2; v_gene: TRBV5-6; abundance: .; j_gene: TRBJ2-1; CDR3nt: TGTGCCAGCAGGAACTGGGGGGGACTCGACAATGAGCAGTTCTTC; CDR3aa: CASRNWGGLDNEQFF
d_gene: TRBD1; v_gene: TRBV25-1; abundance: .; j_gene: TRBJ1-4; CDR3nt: TGTGCCAGCAGGACCGAGCTGACAGGGTCAAGGGAACTGTTTTTT; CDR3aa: CASRTELTGSRELFF
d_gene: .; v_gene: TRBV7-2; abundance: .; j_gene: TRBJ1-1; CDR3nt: TGTGCCAGCAGCCAGGGACTGATTCTGAACACTGAAGCTTTCTTT; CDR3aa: CASSQGLILNTEAFF
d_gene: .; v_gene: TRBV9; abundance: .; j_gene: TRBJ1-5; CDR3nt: TGTGCCAGCAGCGTAGTAGGGGAAAGCAATCAGCCCCAGCATTTT; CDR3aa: CASSVVGESNQPQHF
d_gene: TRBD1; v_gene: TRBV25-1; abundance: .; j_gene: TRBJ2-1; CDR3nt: TGTGCCAGCAGTTTAACAGGGGGCAATGAGCAGTTCTTC; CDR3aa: CASSLTGGNEQFF
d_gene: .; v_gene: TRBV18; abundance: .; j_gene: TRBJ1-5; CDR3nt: TGTGCCAGCTCACCTTTCCAGAATAGCAATCAGCCCCAGCATTTT; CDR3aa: CASSPFQNSNQPQHF
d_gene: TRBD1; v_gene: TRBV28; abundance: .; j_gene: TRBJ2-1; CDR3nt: TGTGCCAGCAGTTTAAGACAGGGCTCCTACAATGAGCAGTTCTTC; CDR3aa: CASSLRQGSYNEQFF
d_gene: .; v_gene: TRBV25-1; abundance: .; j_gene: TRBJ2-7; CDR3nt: TGTGCCAGCAGTGGCCGTTTAGGGCAGGGGACCCACGAGCAGTACTTC; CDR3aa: CASSGRLGQGTHEQYF
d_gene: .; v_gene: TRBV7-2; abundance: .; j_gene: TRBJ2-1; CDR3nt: TGTGCCAGCAGCCCATCCGGGACTGCCACCTACAATGAGCAGTTCTTC; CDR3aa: CASSPSGTATYNEQFF
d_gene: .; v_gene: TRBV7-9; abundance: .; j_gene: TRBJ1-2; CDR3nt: TGTGCCAGCAGCTTAGAGGTTTTTGTGGGGAGGACTAACTATGGCTACACCTTC; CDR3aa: CASSLEVFVGRTNYGYTF
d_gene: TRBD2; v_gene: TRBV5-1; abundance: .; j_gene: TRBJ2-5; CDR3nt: TGCGCCAGCAGCTCAAACGGGGGACTAGCGGGAGGTCAACAAGAGACCCAGTACTTC; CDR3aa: CASSSNGGLAGGQQETQYF
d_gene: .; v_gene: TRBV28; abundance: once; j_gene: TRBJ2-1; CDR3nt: TGTGCCAGCAGAGTAAGCGGGTACAATGAGCAGTTCTTC; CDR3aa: CASRVSGYNEQFF
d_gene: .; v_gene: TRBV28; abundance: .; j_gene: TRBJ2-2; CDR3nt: TGTGCCAGCAGTTTCCCGACCGGGGAGCTGTTTTTT; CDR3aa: CASSFPTGELFF
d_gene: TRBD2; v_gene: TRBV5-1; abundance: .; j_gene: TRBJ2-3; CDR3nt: TGCGCCAGCAGCTTGGGCGGGAGGGCCCTCGATACGCAGTATTTT; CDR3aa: CASSLGGRALDTQYF
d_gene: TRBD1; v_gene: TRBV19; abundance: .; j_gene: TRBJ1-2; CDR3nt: TGTGCCAGTAGTGGGACAGGGGGAGGTCATGGCTACACCTTC; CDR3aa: CASSGTGGGHGYTF
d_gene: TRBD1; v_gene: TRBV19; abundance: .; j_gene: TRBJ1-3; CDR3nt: TGTGCCAGCACTGACAGGGGGCGATCTGGAAACACCATATATTTT; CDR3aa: CASTDRGRSGNTIYF
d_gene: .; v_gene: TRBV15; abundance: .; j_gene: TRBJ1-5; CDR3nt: TGTGCCACCAGCAGAGTTACTCAGCCCCAGCATTTT; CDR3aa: CATSRVTQPQHF
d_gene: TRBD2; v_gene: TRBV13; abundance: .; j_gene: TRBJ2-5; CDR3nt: TGTGCCAGCAGCACAGACTCCAGCGGGAGGGCCCGGGAGACCCAGTACTTC; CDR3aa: CASSTDSSGRARETQYF
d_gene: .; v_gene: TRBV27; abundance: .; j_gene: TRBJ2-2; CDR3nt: TGTGCCAGCACGTCTGACGGGGTTACCGGGGAGCTGTTTTTT; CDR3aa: CASTSDGVTGELFF
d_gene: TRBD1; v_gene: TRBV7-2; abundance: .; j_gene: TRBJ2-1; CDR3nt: TGTGCCAGCAGCTTAAACAGGGGTGACAATGAGCAGTTCTTC; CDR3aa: CASSLNRGDNEQFF
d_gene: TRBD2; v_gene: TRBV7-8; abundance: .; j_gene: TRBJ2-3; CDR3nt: TGTGCCAGCAGCTTAGGGGGGGGAGCAGATACGCAGTATTTT; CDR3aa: CASSLGGGADTQYF
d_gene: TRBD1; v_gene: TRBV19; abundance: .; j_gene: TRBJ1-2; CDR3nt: TGTGCCAGTAGTAGCCACGGGGACAGGGGGCCGACCGGCTATGGCTACACCTTC; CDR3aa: CASSSHGDRGPTGYGYTF
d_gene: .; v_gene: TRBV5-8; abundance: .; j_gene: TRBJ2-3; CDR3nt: TGTGCCAGCAGCTATTTTACATCGGATACGCAGTATTTT; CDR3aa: CASSYFTSDTQYF
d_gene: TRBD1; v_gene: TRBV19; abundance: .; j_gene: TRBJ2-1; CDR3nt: TGTGCCAGTAGTAAAGAGGCGACAGGGTACAATGAGCAGTTCTTC; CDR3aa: CASSKEATGYNEQFF
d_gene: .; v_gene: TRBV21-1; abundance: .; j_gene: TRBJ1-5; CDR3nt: TGTGCCAGCAGAGGACAGGGGTACGAGGGCAATCAGCCCCAGCATTTT; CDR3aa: CASRGQGYEGNQPQHF
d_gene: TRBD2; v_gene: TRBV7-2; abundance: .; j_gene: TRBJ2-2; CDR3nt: TGTGCCAGCAGCTTAGCTCTTTATGGGAGGGCAAGGTGGGGGGAGCTGTTTTTT; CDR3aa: CASSLALYGRARWGELFF
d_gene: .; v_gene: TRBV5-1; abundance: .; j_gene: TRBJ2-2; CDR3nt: TGCGCCAGCGGCTCAACGTTTTCCACCGGGGAGCTGTTTTTT; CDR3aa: CASGSTFSTGELFF
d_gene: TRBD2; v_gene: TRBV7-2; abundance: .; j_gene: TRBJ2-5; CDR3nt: TGTGCCAGCAGCTTGACTAGCGGGAGAGATTCGCCCTACTTC; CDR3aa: CASSLTSGRDSPYF
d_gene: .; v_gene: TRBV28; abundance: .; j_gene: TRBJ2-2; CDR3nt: TGTGCCAGCAAAACAGGGCTACGGGCCGGGGAGCTGTTTTTT; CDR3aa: CASKTGLRAGELFF
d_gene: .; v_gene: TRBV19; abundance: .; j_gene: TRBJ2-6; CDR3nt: TGTGCCAGTAGTCCAAGGTTCCTCCCCTTTGGGGCCAACGTCCTGACTTTC; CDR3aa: CASSPRFLPFGANVLTF
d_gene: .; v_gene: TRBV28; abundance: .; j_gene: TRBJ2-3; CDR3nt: TGTGCCAGCACAGCCGCTACTGGGAAGGGGTGGAACACAGATACGCAGTATTTT; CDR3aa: CASTAATGKGWNTDTQYF
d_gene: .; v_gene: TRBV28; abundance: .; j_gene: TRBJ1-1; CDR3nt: TGTGCCAGCAGTCCCCCCCGACGAGGGGTTGAAGCTTTCTTT; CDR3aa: CASSPPRRGVEAFF
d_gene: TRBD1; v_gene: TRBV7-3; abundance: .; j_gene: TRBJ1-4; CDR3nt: TGTGCCAGCAGCTTGGGTACAGGGGGAAATGAAAAACTGTTTTTT; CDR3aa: CASSLGTGGNEKLFF
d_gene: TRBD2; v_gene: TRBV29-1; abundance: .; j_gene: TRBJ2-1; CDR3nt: TGCAGCGTTGAAGATCAAGGACTAGCGGACGACAATGAGCAGTTCTTC; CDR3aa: CSVEDQGLADDNEQFF
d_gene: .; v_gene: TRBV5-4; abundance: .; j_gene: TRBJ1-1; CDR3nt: TGTGCCAGCAGCCCCCGACAGGCAGGGACTGAAGCTTTCTTT; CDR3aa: CASSPRQAGTEAFF